This T cell receptor beta chain was found in a study of blood T cell repertoires in COVID-19. Study-wide context: T cells, B-cell-depleted T cells, or PBMCs supplied cDNA or gDNA.

In the study's own analysis: Quantification of nucleated cells was approximated via reference gene primer amplification. The table came from immunoSEQ multiplex PCR; TCRdb's copy has only in-frame clones and leaves some out. V, J and clone size reflect that table, while D and trimming were determined from the DNA. The sample shows 200,000 to 250,000 clones, around 83% of them seen only once. This receptor was obtained from a woman in her thirties or forties with acute COVID-19. The sequenced sample consisted of PBMCs or T cells enriched from blood (not recorded which).

CDR3 DNA sequence: TGTGCCAGCAGTTACCCCCACCCACAGGTTAAGGCTTTCTTT. Protein product: CASSYPHPQVKAFF. The chain couples TRBV6-2 or TRBV6-3 to TRBJ1-1, with a possible D match to TRBD1 (5 bases). The CDR3 is 14 amino acids. Trimming removed 2 bases at V and 11 bases at J, with 18 bases between. Germline loops: CDR1 MNHEY, CDR2 SVGEGT.